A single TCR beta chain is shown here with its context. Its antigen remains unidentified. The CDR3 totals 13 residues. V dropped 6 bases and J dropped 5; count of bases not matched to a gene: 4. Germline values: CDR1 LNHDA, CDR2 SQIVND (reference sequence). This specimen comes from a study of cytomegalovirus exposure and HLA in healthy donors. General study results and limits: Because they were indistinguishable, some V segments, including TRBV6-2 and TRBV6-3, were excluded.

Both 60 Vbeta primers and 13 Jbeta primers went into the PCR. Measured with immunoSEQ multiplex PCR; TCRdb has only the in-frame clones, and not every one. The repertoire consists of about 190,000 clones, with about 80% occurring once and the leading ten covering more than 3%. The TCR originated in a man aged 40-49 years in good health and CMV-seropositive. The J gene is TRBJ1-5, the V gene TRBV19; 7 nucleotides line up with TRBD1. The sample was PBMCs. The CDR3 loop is CASSYDRDQPQHF. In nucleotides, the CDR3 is TGTGCCAGTAGCTACGACAGGGATCAGCCCCAGCATTTT.